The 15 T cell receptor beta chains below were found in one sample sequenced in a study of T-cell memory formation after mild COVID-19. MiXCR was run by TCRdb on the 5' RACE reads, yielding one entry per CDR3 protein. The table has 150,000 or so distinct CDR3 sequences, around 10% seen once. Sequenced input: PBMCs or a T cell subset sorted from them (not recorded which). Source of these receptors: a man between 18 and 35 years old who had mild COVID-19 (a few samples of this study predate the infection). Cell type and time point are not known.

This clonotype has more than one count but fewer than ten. Written as DNA, the CDR3 is TGTGCCACCGGTAGAGACTTATATGGCTACACCTTC. This translates into CATGRDLYGYTF. The V call is TRBV12-3 or TRBV12-4, the J call TRBJ1-2; no reliable D call. V shed 10 bases and J shed 5 bases, with 14 bases lying between them. This CDR3 comprises 12 residues.

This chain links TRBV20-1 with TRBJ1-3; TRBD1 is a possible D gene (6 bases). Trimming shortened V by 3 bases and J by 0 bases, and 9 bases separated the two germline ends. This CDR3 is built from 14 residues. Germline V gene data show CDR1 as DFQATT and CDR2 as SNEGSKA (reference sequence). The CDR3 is CSASDRTSGNTIYF. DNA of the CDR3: TGCAGTGCTAGCGACAGGACCTCTGGAAACACCATATATTTT.

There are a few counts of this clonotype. The CDR3 protein is CASSKTAFQGQPQHF. DNA of the CDR3: TGTGCCAGCAGTAAGACAGCTTTTCAGGGTCAGCCCCAGCATTTT. The J gene is TRBJ1-5, the V gene TRBV6-2 or TRBV6-3, with D tentatively TRBD1 (5 bases). Germline V lookup: CDR1 MNHEY, CDR2 SVGEGT. This CDR3 spans 15 amino acids. Trimming cost V 5 bases and J 6 bases, with 17 bases left between them.

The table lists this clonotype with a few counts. The DNA of the CDR3 is TGTGCCATAAACTCGGACAGGCTACACGAGCAGTACTTC. Residues: CAINSDRLHEQYF. This chain links TRBV30 with TRBJ2-7; 7 bases map to TRBD1. CDR3 size: 13 residues. Germline values: CDR1 GTSNPN, CDR2 SVGIG (reference sequence). Trimming removed 8 bases from V and 5 bases from J; junction bases left unmatched: 12.

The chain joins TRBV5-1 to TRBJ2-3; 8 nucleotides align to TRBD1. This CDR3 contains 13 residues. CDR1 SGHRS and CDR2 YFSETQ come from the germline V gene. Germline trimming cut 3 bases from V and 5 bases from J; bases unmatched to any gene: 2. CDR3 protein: CASSSTGVDTQYF. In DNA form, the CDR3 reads TGCGCCAGCAGCTCGACAGGGGTAGATACGCAGTATTTT.

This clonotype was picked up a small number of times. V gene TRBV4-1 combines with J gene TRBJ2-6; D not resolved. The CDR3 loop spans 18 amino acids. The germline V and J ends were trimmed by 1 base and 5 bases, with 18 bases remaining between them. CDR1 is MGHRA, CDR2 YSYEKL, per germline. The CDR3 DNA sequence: TGCGCCAGCAGCCAAGGGCGGCAGAACCCGACTCGGGCCAACGTCCTGACTTTC. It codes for CASSQGRQNPTRANVLTF.

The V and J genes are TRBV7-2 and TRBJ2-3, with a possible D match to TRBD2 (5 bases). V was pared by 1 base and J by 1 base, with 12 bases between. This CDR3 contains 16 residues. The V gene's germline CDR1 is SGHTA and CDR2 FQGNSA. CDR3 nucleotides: TGTGCCAGCAGCTTAGGTCTAGCTTTTGGCACAGATACGCAGTATTTT. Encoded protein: CASSLGLAFGTDTQYF.

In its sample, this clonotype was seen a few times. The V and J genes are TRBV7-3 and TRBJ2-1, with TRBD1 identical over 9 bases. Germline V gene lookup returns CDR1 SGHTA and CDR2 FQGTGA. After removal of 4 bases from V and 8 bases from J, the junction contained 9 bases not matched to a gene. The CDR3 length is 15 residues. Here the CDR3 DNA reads TGTGCCAGCAGCTCGGGACAGGGACTTAGGCATGAGCAGTTCTTC. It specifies CASSSGQGLRHEQFF.

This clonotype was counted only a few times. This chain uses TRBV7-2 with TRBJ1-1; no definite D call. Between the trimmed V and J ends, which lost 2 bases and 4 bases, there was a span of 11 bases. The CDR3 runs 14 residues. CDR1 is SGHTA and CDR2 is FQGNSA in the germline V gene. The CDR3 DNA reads TGTGCCAGCAGCTTACAACCGGGAAGCACTGAAGCTTTCTTT. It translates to CASSLQPGSTEAFF.

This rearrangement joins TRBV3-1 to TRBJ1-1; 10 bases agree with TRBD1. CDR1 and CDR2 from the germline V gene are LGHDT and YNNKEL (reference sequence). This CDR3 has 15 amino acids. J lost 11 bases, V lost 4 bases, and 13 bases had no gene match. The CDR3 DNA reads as TGTGCCAGCAGCCCCTGGACAGGGGGTCCTATAGTGGCTTTCTTT. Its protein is CASSPWTGGPIVAFF.

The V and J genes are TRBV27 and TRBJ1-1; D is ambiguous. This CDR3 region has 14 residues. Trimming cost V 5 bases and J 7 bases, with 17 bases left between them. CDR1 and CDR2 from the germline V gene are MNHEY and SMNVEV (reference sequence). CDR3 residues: CASSPHGRAFEAFF. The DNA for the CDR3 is TGTGCCAGCAGTCCCCACGGACGAGCTTTTGAAGCTTTCTTT.

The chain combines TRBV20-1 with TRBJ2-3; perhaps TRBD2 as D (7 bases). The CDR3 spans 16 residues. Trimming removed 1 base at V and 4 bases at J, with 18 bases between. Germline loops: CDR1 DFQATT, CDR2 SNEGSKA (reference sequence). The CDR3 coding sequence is TGCAGTGCTAGAGTGCTGGGGGGGCCGTACTCAGATACGCAGTATTTT. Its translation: CSARVLGGPYSDTQYF.

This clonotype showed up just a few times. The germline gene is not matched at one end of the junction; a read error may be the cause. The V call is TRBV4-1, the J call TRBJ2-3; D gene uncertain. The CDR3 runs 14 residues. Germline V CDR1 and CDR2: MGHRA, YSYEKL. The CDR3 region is CASTSPGFRDAQYF. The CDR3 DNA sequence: TGCGCCAGCACCTCCCCGGGCTTTAGAGATGCGCAGTATTTT.

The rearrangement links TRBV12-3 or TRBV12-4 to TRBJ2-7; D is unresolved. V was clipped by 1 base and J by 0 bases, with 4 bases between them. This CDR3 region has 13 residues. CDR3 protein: CASSLEISYEQYV. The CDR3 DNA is TGTGCCAGCAGTTTAGAGATCTCCTACGAGCAGTACGTC.

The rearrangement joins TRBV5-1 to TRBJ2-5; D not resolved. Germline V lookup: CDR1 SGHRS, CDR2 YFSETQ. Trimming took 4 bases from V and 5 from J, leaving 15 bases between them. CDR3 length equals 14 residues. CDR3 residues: CASSVVGIGETQYF. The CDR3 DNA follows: TGCGCCAGCAGCGTGGTGGGGATTGGGGAGACCCAGTACTTC.